The 6 T cell receptor beta chains given below trace back to one sample, sequenced in a study of beta chain features in type 1 diabetes. Findings and caveats of the study: Moderately but significantly shorter TCRB CDR3s were found in Type 1 diabetes patients in all four CD4+ subsets.

Since all of the isolated RNA was reverse transcribed, expressed TCRB transcripts were what got sequenced. Clones were sequenced by immunoSEQ multiplex PCR, and TCRdb holds only the in-frame ones, with some missing. The sample yields around 170,000 clones, about 9% seen once. The antigens these receptors bind are not known. Source material: central memory CD4+ T cells from blood. Every receptor here comes from a woman aged 25-40 years with type 1 diabetes.

J is TRBJ2-5 and V is TRBV7-8; D ambiguous. The CDR3 sequence is 13 residues long. V lost 3 bases, J lost 4 bases, and 9 bases lay in between. Germline V gives CDR1 SGHVS, CDR2 FQNEAQ. In nucleotides, the CDR3 is TGTGCCAGCAGCTTCCCTCCCCGAGAGACCCAGTACTTC. Its protein product is CASSFPPRETQYF.

A few counts support this clone. The DNA for the CDR3 is TGTGCCAGCAGCTTGGCCCCTGGACAGGGGGGGGACACTGAAGCTTTCTTT. This translates into CASSLAPGQGGDTEAFF. The gene calls are TRBV5-5 and TRBJ1-1; 10 bases agree with TRBD1. Germline-derived CDR1 and CDR2 are SGHKS and YYEKEE (reference sequence). The CDR3 has 17 amino acids. The J segment lost 3 bases and the V segment lost 0 bases, leaving 8 bases of the junction unmatched.

In this sample, this clone turned up a few times. The chain has TRBV29-1 and TRBJ2-5, with a possible D match to TRBD1 (5 bases). Between the trimmed V and J ends, which lost 2 bases and 5 bases, there was a span of 9 bases. Germline lookup yields CDR1 SQVTM and CDR2 ANQGSEA. The CDR3 runs 12 residues. DNA of the CDR3: TGCAGCGTTGAACCAGGGATGGAGACCCAGTACTTC. Translated: CSVEPGMETQYF.

The chain recombines TRBV5-1 with TRBJ2-7; 11 bases map to TRBD2. This CDR3 region has 13 residues. From germline, CDR1 is SGHRS and CDR2 YFSETQ. Germline trimming cut 3 bases from V and 5 bases from J; bases unmatched to any gene: 1. The CDR3 here is CASSWGLADEQYF. CDR3 DNA sequence: TGCGCCAGCAGCTGGGGACTAGCGGACGAGCAGTACTTC.

The rearrangement links TRBV4-1 to TRBJ2-3; 9 bases fit TRBD2. Trimming removed 0 bases from V and 2 bases from J; junction bases left unmatched: 12. This CDR3 is 19 amino acids long. The germline gives CDR1 MGHRA, CDR2 YSYEKL. CDR3 residues: CASSQDLGLLAGHTDTQYF. In DNA, the CDR3 is TGCGCCAGCAGCCAAGATCTGGGGTTGCTAGCGGGACACACAGATACGCAGTATTTT.

J is TRBJ2-7 and V is TRBV23-1, with TRBD1 matching 7 bases. TRBV23-1 is noted as an ORF with a role that remains uncertain. The CDR3 length is 15 residues. With V trimmed by 3 bases and J by 3 bases, 8 bases remained unmatched. CDR3 nucleotide sequence: TGCGCCAGCAGTCACTCCGGGACAGACCACTACGAGCAGTACTTC. Translated: CASSHSGTDHYEQYF.